This T cell receptor beta chain was sequenced during a study of blood T cell repertoires in COVID-19 (dated by TCRdb to the early 2020s). About the study as a whole: The collaborator samples originated in the United States, Italy and Spain and spanned the acute and convalescent phases of COVID-19. Where HLA class I and class II types were available, the types were taken from metadata supplied by the sample provider, not from assay-based typing. The material from the prospective study consisted of cDNA or gDNA derived from T cells, B-cell-depleted T cells, or PBMCs. Samples were obtained from the ongoing ImmuneRACE study (first 160 participants) and from over 1,000 subjects provided by 6 global collaborators. The repertoires were released in a freely available public database meant as a resource for research on the immune response to SARS-CoV-2. Subjects who had been exposed to COVID-19, were actively infected with it, or had recovered from it provided the deeply sampled blood TCRbeta repertoires that made up the dataset. Sample metadata almost always included a de-identified subject ID, COVID-19 status, age in years and sex. The investigation overall reported the following: The amount of clinical and demographic metadata varied by source and participant and was provided uncurated.

CDR1 and CDR2 were assigned from the germline V gene as KGHDR and SFDVKD. The CDR3 covers 16 residues, taking in both the cysteine and the phenylalanine. Only CDR3 DNA is held: 48 bases, read in frame from base 1. V lost 3 bases and J lost 2 bases, and the count of bases not matched to a germline gene is 6. Each collaborating institution followed its own protocols to collect whole blood in K2EDTA tubes. For TCRbeta analysis, collaborators shipped samples in one of three forms: frozen whole blood, isolated PBMCs, or DNA extracted from either of those sample types. The immunoSEQ Assay, a bias-controlled multiplex PCR, was used to amplify TCRbeta CDR3 regions from genomic DNA. The paper's processing steps were these. Nucleated cell counts per sample were estimated from amplification of reference gene primers within the assay. To quantify the absolute abundance of each unique TCRbeta CDR3 rearrangement, sequence reads were collapsed and filtered. For each sample, productive Simpson clonality was calculated as the square root of Simpson's diversity index across productive rearrangements. Held by TCRdb, this immuneACCESS table contains in-frame sequences only and omits some clones. Under half of the omission traces to an unresolved V gene where checked; the cause of the rest is unknown. D and trimming come from the DNA, and the V and J calls and clone size come from that table. In all, the sample holds over 120,000 clones, and about 89% of those were seen once. In total, the top ten clones hold roughly 2.9% of the sample.

This clone was observed a few times. Its antigen is currently not known. No base qualities exist here, and no much larger clone lies one base off it. The rearrangement joined TRBV24-1 to TRBJ2-7; a stretch of 10 junction bases matches TRBD1. Source material: peripheral blood. This receptor was identified in a man aged 60 to 75 with active or convalescent COVID-19. CDR3 loop: CATSDPRDRGPYEQYF. The DNA sequence is TGTGCCACCAGTGATCCCCGGGACAGGGGCCCCTACGAGCAGTACTTC.